The sequence of this T cell receptor (beta chain) was determined in a study of beta chain features in type 1 diabetes. With V trimmed by 1 base and J by 2 bases, 11 bases remained unmatched. The CDR3 is 18 residues long. Per the germline V gene, CDR1 is LGHNA and CDR2 is YSLEER. The study, taken as a whole, reports: For Type 1 diabetes patients, all four CD4+ subsets carried TCRB CDR3s that were moderately but significantly shorter.

The entirety of the isolated RNA underwent reverse transcription, so expressed TCRB transcripts were sequenced. The table came from immunoSEQ multiplex PCR; TCRdb's copy has only in-frame clones and leaves some out. This sample carries over 650,000 clones, over 11% of them seen once, and the ten largest clones take nearly 0.04%. As concerns this clone: Its antigen is unidentified.

The sample taken for sequencing was naive CD4+ T cells from blood. This sequence was found in a young man with type 1 diabetes. The rearrangement links TRBV4-3 to TRBJ2-3; 8 bases match TRBD2. The CDR3 here is CASSQGQATSGPTDTQYF. CDR3 nucleotide sequence: TGCGCCAGCAGCCAAGGGCAGGCTACTAGCGGTCCCACAGATACGCAGTATTTT.